This passage covers 3 T cell receptor beta chains from one sample sequenced in a study of T cell responses to AZD1222 COVID-19 vaccine. The assay was immunoSEQ multiplex PCR, and TCRdb's table has in-frame clones only and misses some. The sample includes around 110,000 clones, 92% of them seen just once. The material was peripheral blood, obtained 28 days after the second AZD1222 dose. The receptors come from an adult who received the AZD1222 COVID-19 vaccine.

The DNA of the CDR3 is TGTGCCAGCAGTAAACAGGGCTCCTATAATTCACCCCTCCACTTT. It encodes CASSKQGSYNSPLHF. The rearrangement links TRBV2 to TRBJ1-6, with a weak D call TRBD1 (6 bases). V lost 5 bases, J lost 0 bases, and 8 bases lay in between. Germline CDR1 SNHLY, CDR2 FYNNEI. CDR3 length: 15 amino acids.

This clone was counted once. V is TRBV7-3 and J is TRBJ2-3, with TRBD2 matching 14 bases. V dropped 5 bases and J dropped 11; count of bases not matched to a gene: 9. Germline CDR1 SGHTA, CDR2 FQGTGA. This CDR3 spans 15 amino acids. In nucleotides, the CDR3 is TGTGCCAGCAGCCCTGGGACTAGCGGGAGAGTTAAGCAGTATTTT. Its protein is CASSPGTSGRVKQYF.

J is TRBJ2-7 and V is TRBV27; no clear D gene. V gave up 8 bases and J gave up 3 bases, with 11 bases separating them. Looked up from germline, CDR1 is MNHEY and CDR2 is SMNVEV (reference sequence). The CDR3 extends over 12 amino acids. The CDR3, as DNA: TGTGCCAGCTCCCAATCCCTCTACGAGCAGTACTTC. The encoded protein is CASSQSLYEQYF.